These 32 T cell receptor beta chains were sequenced from one sample in a study of OX40 agonist ivuxolimab in advanced cancers. Receptor libraries were prepared by the immunoSEQ multiplex PCR assay. In TCRdb, the immuneACCESS table is reduced to in-frame sequences with V and J assigned. These tables do not hold every clone; where another copy was compared, an unresolved V gene accounts for under half, and the others remain unexplained. This sample has approximately 50,000 clones in its table, and roughly 86% of those were observed once. The ten biggest clones cover less than 1.3% of the sample. The sequences come from CD4+ or CD8+ T cells sorted from blood, collected in a trial of the OX40 agonist ivuxolimab. The receptor source for this set is an adult with an advanced solid tumor such as melanoma, head and neck, liver or kidney cancer.

The chain has TRBV29-1 and TRBJ2-3, with 7 bases fitting TRBD1. The J segment lost 2 bases and the V segment lost 6 bases, leaving 5 bases of the junction unmatched. This CDR3 has 13 residues. Germline V gene lookup returns CDR1 SQVTM and CDR2 ANQGSEA. As DNA, the CDR3 is TGCAGCGTCAAGGGACAGCTCACAGATACGCAGTATTTT. It is translated as CSVKGQLTDTQYF.

This sequence joins TRBV29-1 and TRBJ1-1; no clear D. Germline CDR1 is SQVTM and CDR2 is ANQGSEA. The germline V and J ends were trimmed by 5 bases and 3 bases, with 4 bases remaining between them. This CDR3 contains 10 residues. The CDR3 region has the DNA TGCAGCGTTTTAGACACTGAAGCTTTCTTT. Translation: CSVLDTEAFF.

The J gene is TRBJ1-4, the V gene TRBV9, with TRBD1 as a possible D gene (6 bases). Germline loops: CDR1 SGDLS, CDR2 YYNGEE. The CDR3 sequence is 14 residues long. The germline V and J ends were trimmed by 3 bases and 8 bases, with 14 bases remaining between them. The CDR3 coding sequence is TGTGCCAGCAGCGCGTGGGACACCCGGGAAAAACTGTTTTTT. Protein product: CASSAWDTREKLFF.

V and J are TRBV2 and TRBJ2-5, with D possibly being TRBD1 or TRBD2 (7 bases each). Per the germline V gene, CDR1 is SNHLY and CDR2 is FYNNEI. V dropped 7 bases and J dropped 3 bases, with 12 bases sitting between them. The CDR3 extends over 13 amino acids. This CDR3 reads CASNQGGEETQYF. The DNA for the CDR3 is TGTGCCAGCAATCAGGGGGGGGAAGAGACCCAGTACTTC.

In its sample, this clone is large. The chain employs TRBV4-2 and TRBJ1-2, with D possibly TRBD1 on 5 matching bases. Germline V gene sequence: CDR1 LGHNA, CDR2 YNFKEQ. This CDR3 region has 15 residues. The germline V and J ends were trimmed by 0 bases and 8 bases, with 16 bases remaining between them. CDR3: CASSQEREPRGGYTF. The DNA of the CDR3 is TGTGCCAGCAGCCAAGAGCGGGAACCCCGGGGCGGCTACACCTTC.

The chain is built from TRBV7-9 and TRBJ1-5; 9 bases agree with TRBD1. Losses at the gene ends were 1 base for V and 4 bases for J; bases not matched to a gene: 8. From germline, CDR1 is SEHNR and CDR2 FQNEAQ (reference sequence). This CDR3 is 17 amino acids long. This CDR3 is CASSLGRDRAGNQPQHF. DNA of the CDR3: TGTGCCAGCAGCTTAGGCCGGGACAGGGCTGGGAATCAGCCCCAGCATTTT. Looking up the rest from reference TRBV7-9 and TRBJ1-5 gives the full variable domain: DTGVSQNPRHKITKRGQNVTFRCDPISEHNRLYWYRQTLGQGPEFLTYFQNEAQLEKSRLLSDRFSAERPKGSFSTLEIQRTEQGDSAMYLCASSLGRDRAGNQPQHFGDGTRLSIL.

The V call is TRBV27, the J call TRBJ2-7; D ambiguous. The CDR3 extends over 13 amino acids. Trimming pared 5 bases from V and 0 bases from J, leaving 8 bases between. The germline V gene encodes CDR1 MNHEY and CDR2 SMNVEV (reference sequence). The CDR3 spells CASSPRGSYEQYF. The CDR3 DNA reads TGTGCCAGCAGTCCCCGTGGCTCCTACGAGCAGTACTTC.

The genes are TRBV30 and TRBJ2-1; D remains ambiguous. The CDR3 spans 14 residues. The V and J ends lost 3 bases and 2 bases respectively, with 11 bases between them. From germline, CDR1 is GTSNPN and CDR2 SVGIG (reference sequence). The CDR3 protein is CAWSLGMAYNEQFF. The DNA for the CDR3 is TGTGCCTGGAGCTTGGGAATGGCCTACAATGAGCAGTTCTTC.

The V call is TRBV6-5, the J call TRBJ1-1; D call uncertain. With 6 bases removed from V and 3 bases from J, the gap between germline ends came to 11 bases. The CDR3 consists of 13 residues. The V gene's germline CDR1 is MNHEY and CDR2 SVGAGI. The CDR3 spells CASSPGGDTEAFF. The CDR3, as DNA: TGTGCCAGCAGCCCTGGCGGGGACACTGAAGCTTTCTTT.

The J gene is TRBJ1-4, the V gene TRBV6-5; perhaps TRBD1 as D (5 bases). Germline-derived CDR1 and CDR2 are MNHEY and SVGAGI. The CDR3 extends over 15 amino acids. The V end was cut by 2 bases, the J end by 2 bases, with 9 bases between. This CDR3 is CASSYAWGTNEKLFF. CDR3 coding DNA: TGTGCCAGCAGTTACGCATGGGGCACTAATGAAAAACTGTTTTTT.

The V gene is TRBV13, the J gene TRBJ2-7; perhaps TRBD1 as D (5 bases). Trimming stripped 5 bases from V and 0 bases from J, with 11 bases between. Germline V gene lookup returns CDR1 PRHDT and CDR2 FYEKMQ (reference sequence). This CDR3 is built from 14 residues. The CDR3 reads CASSTRQPSYEQYF. CDR3 DNA: TGTGCCAGCAGCACCAGACAGCCCTCCTACGAGCAGTACTTC. The full variable domain, completed using reference TRBV13 and TRBJ2-7, is AAGVIQSPRHLIKEKRETATLKCYPIPRHDTVYWYQQGPGQDPQFLISFYEKMQSDKGSIPDRFSAQQFSDYHSELNMSSLELGDSALYFCASSTRQPSYEQYFGPGTRLTVT.

The CDR3 coding sequence is TGTGCTAGTGCCAGGGAGCGGGAGGATGAGCAGTTCTTC. Its protein is CASAREREDEQFF. The chain links TRBV12-5 to TRBJ2-1; 9 bases align to TRBD2. From germline, CDR1 is LGHNT and CDR2 FRNRAP. The CDR3 loop spans 13 amino acids. After removal of 7 bases from V and 8 bases from J, the junction contained 6 bases not matched to a gene.

CDR3 nucleotide sequence: TGTGCCAGCAGCTTACTTAGCTCAAGAACAGATACGCAGTATTTT. This encodes CASSLLSSRTDTQYF. This chain links TRBV11-1 with TRBJ2-3; D is unclear. The V and J ends lost 2 bases and 3 bases respectively, with 12 bases between them. Germline assignment: CDR1 SGHAT and CDR2 FQDESV (reference sequence). This CDR3 spans 15 amino acids.

J is TRBJ2-7 and V is TRBV5-4, with D maybe TRBD2 (6 bases). The germline gives CDR1 SGHNT, CDR2 YYREEE (reference sequence). The CDR3 contains 16 residues. The V and J ends lost 3 bases and 7 bases respectively, with 23 bases between them. The CDR3 is CASSSGVWGDVGEQYF. CDR3 coding DNA: TGTGCCAGCAGCTCAGGTGTATGGGGGGATGTGGGGGAGCAGTACTTC.

The CDR3 spells CASSIRPGEAFF. The DNA of the CDR3 is TGTGCCAGTAGTATACGGCCGGGTGAAGCTTTCTTT. The gene calls are TRBV19 and TRBJ1-1; D unresolved. The CDR3 has 12 amino acids. Germline CDR1 LNHDA, CDR2 SQIVND (reference sequence). V lost 2 bases, J lost 7 bases, and 8 bases lay in between.

The rearrangement links TRBV11-3 to TRBJ2-1; D might be TRBD1 (5 bases). This CDR3 comprises 14 residues. The V gene lost 0 bases and the J gene lost 10 bases, with 13 bases spanning the gap. Per the germline V gene, CDR1 is SGHNT and CDR2 is YENEEA. The CDR3 nucleotides read TGTGCCAGCAGCTTAGAGGCTAGGGGTTCGGAGCAGTTCTTC. This sequence encodes CASSLEARGSEQFF.

The V and J genes are TRBV19 and TRBJ2-2; D not resolved. Deletions cut 7 bases from V and 1 base from J, with 13 bases between. The germline gives CDR1 LNHDA, CDR2 SQIVND (reference sequence). The CDR3 has 15 amino acids. The CDR3 sequence: CASKIGDGNTGELFF. CDR3 in DNA: TGTGCCAGTAAAATCGGAGATGGGAACACCGGGGAGCTGTTTTTT.

The gene calls are TRBV20-1 and TRBJ2-1; 7 nucleotides agree with TRBD1. Germline CDR1 reads DFQATT; CDR2 reads SNEGSKA (reference sequence). The CDR3 length is 11 residues. With V trimmed by 6 bases and J by 6 bases, 2 bases remained unmatched. The CDR3 protein is CSATGVNEQFF. CDR3 sequence (DNA): TGCAGTGCAACAGGGGTCAATGAGCAGTTCTTC.

The rearrangement joins TRBV5-1 to TRBJ1-5; 7 positions agree with TRBD1. From germline, CDR1 is SGHRS and CDR2 YFSETQ. The CDR3 is 14 residues long. After removal of 2 bases from V and 4 bases from J, the junction contained 3 bases not matched to a gene. The CDR3 loop reads CASSFGDRNQPQHF. For the CDR3, the DNA is TGCGCCAGCAGCTTCGGGGACAGAAATCAGCCCCAGCATTTT. The whole variable domain, filled in from reference TRBV5-1 and TRBJ1-5, reads KAGVTQTPRYLIKTRGQQVTLSCSPISGHRSVSWYQQTPGQGLQFLFEYFSETQRNKGNFPGRFSGRQFSNSRSEMNVSTLELGDSALYLCASSFGDRNQPQHFGDGTRLSIL.

The J gene is TRBJ2-5, the V gene TRBV9; perhaps TRBD1 as D (5 bases). V lost 3 bases and J 5 bases, leaving 17 bases between the germline ends. This CDR3 is built from 15 residues. Looked up from germline, CDR1 is SGDLS and CDR2 is YYNGEE. The CDR3 DNA reads TGTGCCAGCAGCGCAGGACAAGGGGTACGCGAGACCCAGTACTTC. Its protein product is CASSAGQGVRETQYF. Complete variable domain (other parts from reference TRBV9 and TRBJ2-5): DSGVTQTPKHLITATGQRVTLRCSPRSGDLSVYWYQQSLDQGLQFLIQYYNGEERAKGNILERFSAQQFPDLHSELNLSSLELGDSALYFCASSAGQGVRETQYFGPGTRLLVL.

The J gene is TRBJ1-4, the V gene TRBV20-1; TRBD1 might be the D (6 bases). The length of the CDR3 is 11 residues. CDR1 and CDR2 (germline): DFQATT, SNEGSKA (reference sequence). This CDR3 reads CSPWDNEKLFF. The CDR3, as DNA: TGCAGCCCCTGGGACAACGAAAAACTGTTTTTT.

This clone was counted once. The J gene is TRBJ2-1, the V gene TRBV2, with D uncertain. Germline values: CDR1 SNHLY, CDR2 FYNNEI. The CDR3 totals 13 residues. V dropped 5 bases and J dropped 5 bases, with 10 bases sitting between them. The CDR3 region is CASSPDRNNEQFF. The CDR3, as DNA: TGTGCCAGCAGTCCGGACCGTAACAATGAGCAGTTCTTC.

This chain joins TRBV11-3 and TRBJ2-7; TRBD1 agrees at 11 bases. Germline CDR1 SGHNT, CDR2 YENEEA. The CDR3 extends over 15 amino acids. Losses at the gene ends were 1 base for V and 6 bases for J; bases not matched to a gene: 5. DNA of the CDR3: TGTGCCAGCAGCTTAGCGGGACAGGGGGAAAGCGAGCAGTACTTC. It yields the protein CASSLAGQGESEQYF.

The chain joins TRBV9 to TRBJ2-3; perhaps TRBD2 as D (5 bases). The germline CDR1 and CDR2 sequences are SGDLS and YYNGEE. With 0 bases removed from V and 2 bases from J, the gap between germline ends came to 16 bases. The CDR3 length is 17 residues. CDR3 DNA sequence: TGTGCCAGCAGCGTAGGCAGGAGGACCCCTTCCACAGATACGCAGTATTTT. It yields the protein CASSVGRRTPSTDTQYF.

The chain employs TRBV27 and TRBJ2-3; TRBD1 might be the D (6 bases). CDR1 and CDR2 from the germline V gene are MNHEY and SMNVEV (reference sequence). V lost 2 bases to trimming and J lost 5 bases, with 23 bases between them. The CDR3 extends over 18 amino acids. The CDR3 is CASSLIRTGLALVDTQYF. CDR3 nucleotides: TGTGCCAGCAGTTTAATCCGCACAGGGCTTGCGTTGGTAGATACGCAGTATTTT.

J is TRBJ1-4 and V is TRBV4-2; TRBD1 agrees at 10 bases. CDR3 size: 16 residues. Trimming took 5 bases from V and 3 from J; bases not matched to a gene: 6. Germline CDR1 and CDR2: LGHNA and YNFKEQ. The CDR3 here is CASSSGTGDPNEKLFF. The DNA for the CDR3 is TGTGCCAGCAGCAGCGGGACAGGGGATCCTAATGAAAAACTGTTTTTT.

The chain combines TRBV15 with TRBJ2-3, with 8 bases identical to TRBD2. This CDR3 comprises 19 residues. Germline CDR1 is LNHNV and CDR2 is YYDKDF (reference sequence). The V and J ends lost 0 bases and 3 bases, in that order; junction bases with no gene match: 14. The chain's CDR3 is CATSRDSVAGTSVTDTQYF. The DNA for the CDR3 is TGTGCCACCAGCAGAGATTCTGTAGCGGGGACTAGTGTAACAGATACGCAGTATTTT.

The rearrangement joins TRBV2 to TRBJ2-3; weak D call: TRBD2 (5 bases). Germline assignment: CDR1 SNHLY and CDR2 FYNNEI. V was pared by 6 bases and J by 2 bases, with 9 bases between. This CDR3 comprises 13 residues. The chain's CDR3 is CASSREYTDTQYF. The DNA for the CDR3 is TGTGCCAGCAGCCGGGAATACACAGATACGCAGTATTTT.

The chain links TRBV5-6 to TRBJ2-7; possible D gene TRBD1, 5 bases. The ends were cut back, 3 bases at V and 7 bases at J, with 8 bases in the middle. The CDR3 extends over 11 amino acids. Germline V CDR1 and CDR2: SGHDT, YYEEEE. The CDR3, as DNA: TGTGCCAGCAGCTACTCAGGGGAGCAGTACTTC. It yields the protein CASSYSGEQYF.

This chain connects TRBV6-6 to TRBJ1-2; a possible D gene is TRBD1 (6 bases). V lost 7 bases, J lost 8 bases, and 14 bases lay in between. The CDR3 loop spans 12 amino acids. CDR1 is MNHNY and CDR2 is SVGAGI in the germline V gene (reference sequence). The CDR3 DNA reads as TGTGCCAGCAACAGGGACCAGGGGGGCTACACCTTC. Protein sequence: CASNRDQGGYTF.

The V and J genes are TRBV2 and TRBJ1-2; D gene unclear. Germline lookup yields CDR1 SNHLY and CDR2 FYNNEI. This CDR3 is 15 amino acids long. Between the trimmed V and J ends, which lost 3 bases and 4 bases, there was a span of 15 bases. This CDR3 is CASSEDVSSSYGYTF. The CDR3, as DNA: TGTGCCAGCAGTGAGGACGTCTCCTCGAGCTATGGCTACACCTTC.

V usage is TRBV28 and J usage is TRBJ2-3; 8 nucleotides align to TRBD2. This CDR3 has 17 amino acids. The germline V gene has CDR1 MDHEN and CDR2 SYDVKM. The J segment lost 0 bases and the V segment lost 5 bases, leaving 10 bases of the junction unmatched. The CDR3 spells CASSPPGLASSTDTQYF. In nucleotides, the CDR3 is TGTGCCAGCAGTCCCCCTGGACTAGCCTCTAGCACAGATACGCAGTATTTT.